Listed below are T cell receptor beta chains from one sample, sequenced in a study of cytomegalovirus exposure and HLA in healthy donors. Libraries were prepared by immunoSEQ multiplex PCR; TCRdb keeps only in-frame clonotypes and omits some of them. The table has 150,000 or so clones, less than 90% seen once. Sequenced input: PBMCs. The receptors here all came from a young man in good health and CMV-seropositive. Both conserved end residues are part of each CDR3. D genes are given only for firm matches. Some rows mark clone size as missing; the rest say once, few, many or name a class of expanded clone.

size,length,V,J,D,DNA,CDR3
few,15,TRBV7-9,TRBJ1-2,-,TGTGCCAGCAGCCCACCGACAGTCCCCCCTTATGGCTACACCTTC,CASSPPTVPPYGYTF
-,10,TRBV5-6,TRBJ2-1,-,TGTGCCAGCAGCGGGGGACACCCGCTCTTC,CASSGGHPLF
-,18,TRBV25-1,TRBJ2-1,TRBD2,TGTGCCAGCAGTGAATGGGAAGCGGGAGGCACTAAAGACAATGAGCAGTTCTTC,CASSEWEAGGTKDNEQFF
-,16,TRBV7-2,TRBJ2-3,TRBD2,TGTGCCAGCAGCCCCCGGACTAGCGGGGGGGCGGATACGCAGTATTTT,CASSPRTSGGADTQYF
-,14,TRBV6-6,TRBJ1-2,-,TGTGCCAGCAGTTACTCGCGGGCATCATATGGCTACACCTTC,CASSYSRASYGYTF
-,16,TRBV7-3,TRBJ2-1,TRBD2,TGTGCCAGCCAGGGGTTTGGGACTAGCGGGAACAATGAGCAGTTCTTC,CASQGFGTSGNNEQFF
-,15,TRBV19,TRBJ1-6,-,TGTGCCAGTAGTATAGTGGGACTGACCAATTCACCCCTCCACTTT,CASSIVGLTNSPLHF
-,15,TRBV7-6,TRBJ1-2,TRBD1,TGTGCCAGCAGCTCAGACAGGGGTTCAAACTATGGCTACACCTTC,CASSSDRGSNYGYTF
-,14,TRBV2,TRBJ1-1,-,TGTGCCAGCAGAGCGGACGGTTATAACACTGAAGCTTTCTTT,CASRADGYNTEAFF
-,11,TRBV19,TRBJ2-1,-,TGTGCCAGTACTAACTCGAATGAGCAGTTCTTC,CASTNSNEQFF
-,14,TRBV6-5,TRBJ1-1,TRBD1,TGTGCCAGCAGAGACAGGGTCGTGAACACTGAAGCTTTCTTT,CASRDRVVNTEAFF
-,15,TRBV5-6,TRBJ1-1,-,TGTGCCAGCAGCTGGAGCATGACAGGGAACACTGAAGCTTTCTTT,CASSWSMTGNTEAFF
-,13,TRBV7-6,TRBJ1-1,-,TGTGCCAGCAGCTCGGACAGGAACACTGAAGCTTTCTTT,CASSSDRNTEAFF
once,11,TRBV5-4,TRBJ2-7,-,TGTGCCAGCTCCCAGGGGCGCGAGCAGTACTTC,CASSQGREQYF
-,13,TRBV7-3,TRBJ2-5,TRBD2,TGTGCCAGCAGCCGGGGGGTCCAAGAGACCCAGTACTTC,CASSRGVQETQYF